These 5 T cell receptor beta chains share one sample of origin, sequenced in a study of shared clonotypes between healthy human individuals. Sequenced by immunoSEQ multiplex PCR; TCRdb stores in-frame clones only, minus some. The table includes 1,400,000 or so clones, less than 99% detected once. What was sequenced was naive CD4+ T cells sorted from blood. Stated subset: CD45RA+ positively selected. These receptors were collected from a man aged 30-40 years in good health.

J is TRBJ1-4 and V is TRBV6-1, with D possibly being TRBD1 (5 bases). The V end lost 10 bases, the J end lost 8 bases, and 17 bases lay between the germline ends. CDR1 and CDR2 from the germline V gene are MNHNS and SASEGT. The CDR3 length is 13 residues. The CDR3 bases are TGTGCCATAGGTGGGGGGGGAGACGAAAAACTGTTTTTT. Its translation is CAIGGGGDEKLFF.

This chain's CDR3 is CASSPNKGSDTQYF. The CDR3 DNA reads TGTGCCAGCTCACCAAATAAAGGGTCAGATACGCAGTATTTT. This sequence joins TRBV18 and TRBJ2-3; D unresolved. The CDR3 extends over 14 amino acids. V was cut by 2 bases and J by 4 bases, with 10 bases left in between. CDR1 and CDR2 (germline): KGHSH, LQKENI.

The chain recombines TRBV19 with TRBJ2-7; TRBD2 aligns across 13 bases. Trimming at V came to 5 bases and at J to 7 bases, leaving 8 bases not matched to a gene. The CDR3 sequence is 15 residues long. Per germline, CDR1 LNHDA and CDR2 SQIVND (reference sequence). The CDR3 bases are TGTGCCAGTAGTGGCGGACTAGCGGGAGTGTATGAGCAGTACTTC. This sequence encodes CASSGGLAGVYEQYF.

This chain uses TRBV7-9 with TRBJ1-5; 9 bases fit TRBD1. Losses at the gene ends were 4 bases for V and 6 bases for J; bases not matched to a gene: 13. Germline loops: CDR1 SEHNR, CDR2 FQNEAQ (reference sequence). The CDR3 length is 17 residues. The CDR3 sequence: CASSYFTGGARGQPQHF. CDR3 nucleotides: TGTGCCAGCAGCTACTTCACAGGGGGCGCCCGGGGTCAGCCCCAGCATTTT. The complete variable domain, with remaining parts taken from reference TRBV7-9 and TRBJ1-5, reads DTGVSQNPRHKITKRGQNVTFRCDPISEHNRLYWYRQTLGQGPEFLTYFQNEAQLEKSRLLSDRFSAERPKGSFSTLEIQRTEQGDSAMYLCASSYFTGGARGQPQHFGDGTRLSIL.

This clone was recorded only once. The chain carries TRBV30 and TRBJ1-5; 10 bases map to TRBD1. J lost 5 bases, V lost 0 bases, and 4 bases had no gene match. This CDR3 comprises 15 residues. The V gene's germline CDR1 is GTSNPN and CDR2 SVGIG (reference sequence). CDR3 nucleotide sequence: TGTGCCTGGAGTGTAGGGGACAGGGGTGATCAGCCCCAGCATTTT. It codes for CAWSVGDRGDQPQHF.